The 9 T cell receptor beta chains reported below all come from one sample, sequenced in a study of blood T cell repertoires in COVID-19. TCRdb keeps only in-frame clones here, not all; method: immunoSEQ multiplex PCR. This sample has approximately 230,000 clones; approximately 80% occur once, and the top ten carry 15%. Sequenced input: PBMCs or T cells enriched from blood (not recorded which). The receptors come from a man in his forties who had recovered from COVID-19.

The gene calls are TRBV3-1 (or the pseudogene TRBV3-2) and TRBJ1-6; 9 nucleotides agree with TRBD1. The CDR3 loop spans 14 amino acids. Germline CDR1 LGHDT, CDR2 YNNKEL (reference sequence). After removal of 1 base from V and 9 bases from J, the junction contained 1 base not matched to a gene. CDR3 loop: CASSQGTGASPLHF. The CDR3 bases are TGTGCCAGCAGCCAAGGGACAGGGGCTTCACCCCTCCACTTT.

V is TRBV5-1 and J is TRBJ2-2; D is unresolved. Trimming took 7 bases from V and 5 from J, leaving 9 bases between them. This CDR3 has 12 residues. Germline V gene sequence: CDR1 SGHRS, CDR2 YFSETQ. The CDR3 DNA reads TGCGCCAGCCGTGCACTAACCGGGGAGCTGTTTTTT. Protein product: CASRALTGELFF.

V and J are TRBV11-2 and TRBJ1-2, with D perhaps TRBD1 (5 bases). Trimming took off 3 bases at V and 5 bases at J, with 13 bases between the two ends. Germline V gene sequence: CDR1 SGHAT, CDR2 FQNNGV. The CDR3 loop spans 14 amino acids. The CDR3 loop reads CASSFSTGVYGYTF. CDR3 sequence (DNA): TGTGCCAGCAGCTTCTCGACGGGGGTTTATGGCTACACCTTC.

This clone was observed a single time. At one end the junction does not follow the germline gene, possibly because of a read error. The chain is built from TRBV13 and TRBJ2-2, with TRBD1 matching over 7 bases. CDR1 and CDR2 (germline): PRHDT, FYEKMQ (reference sequence). This CDR3 contains 15 residues. CDR3 loop: CASSLGGAYTGELFF. CDR3 DNA sequence: TGTGCCAGCAGTTTAGGGGGCGCGTACACCGGGGAGCTGTTTTTT.

The chain uses TRBV5-4 and TRBJ2-5; 9 positions agree with TRBD2. The trim removed 3 bases at V and 2 bases at J, leaving 5 bases unmatched. Germline V gene data show CDR1 as SGHNT and CDR2 as YYREEE (reference sequence). The CDR3 covers 15 residues. In nucleotides, the CDR3 is TGTGCCAGCAGCTCCCCTAGCGGGGCTCAAGAGACCCAGTACTTC. It encodes CASSSPSGAQETQYF.

The chain joins TRBV5-1 to TRBJ2-5; 9 nucleotides match TRBD2. The CDR3 sequence is 15 residues long. Germline-derived CDR1 and CDR2 are SGHRS and YFSETQ. The V and J ends lost 4 bases and 3 bases, in that order; junction bases with no gene match: 7. The CDR3 region is CASSPLLAGEETQYF. CDR3 nucleotide sequence: TGCGCCAGCAGCCCTCTACTAGCGGGCGAAGAGACCCAGTACTTC.

The V gene is TRBV15, the J gene TRBJ1-1; TRBD1 is a possible D gene (5 bases). Per the germline V gene, CDR1 is LNHNV and CDR2 is YYDKDF (reference sequence). V lost 3 bases and J 5 bases, leaving 13 bases between the germline ends. The CDR3 covers 14 residues. This CDR3 is CATSSRGGVTEAFF. The CDR3 DNA sequence: TGTGCCACCAGCAGTCGGGGGGGAGTAACTGAAGCTTTCTTT.

This clone was found many times. The rearrangement uses TRBV9 and TRBJ1-1; D may be TRBD1 (6 bases). Per germline, CDR1 SGDLS and CDR2 YYNGEE. The CDR3 spans 14 residues. V dropped 0 bases and J dropped 5 bases, with 11 bases sitting between them. CDR3 protein: CASSVGPGATEAFF. The CDR3 bases are TGTGCCAGCAGCGTAGGACCAGGGGCGACTGAAGCTTTCTTT.

The chain joins TRBV28 to TRBJ1-6; 9 bases agree with TRBD1. The germline V gene encodes CDR1 MDHEN and CDR2 SYDVKM. The J segment lost 7 bases and the V segment lost 7 bases, leaving 8 bases of the junction unmatched. This CDR3 has 15 amino acids. Written as DNA, the CDR3 is TGTGCCAGCACACGAGGGGACAGGGCGAATTCACCCCTCCACTTT. Protein sequence: CASTRGDRANSPLHF. Looking up the rest from reference TRBV28 and TRBJ1-6 gives the full variable domain: DVKVTQSSRYLVKRTGEKVFLECVQDMDHENMFWYRQDPGLGLRLIYFSYDVKMKEKGDIPEGYSVSREKKERFSLILESASTNQTSMYLCASTRGDRANSPLHFGNGTRLTVT.